The next 17 T cell receptor beta chains were all read from a single sample in a study of cytomegalovirus exposure and HLA in healthy donors. 60 Vbeta and 13 Jbeta primers were used in PCR. Produced via immunoSEQ multiplex PCR; TCRdb's table is partial and in-frame only. The data contain about 170,000 clones, around 78% of them singletons. The sample was PBMCs. These receptors were obtained from a female donor in good health and CMV-seronegative.

In its sample, this clone was seen a few times. The chain has TRBV6-6 and TRBJ2-5, with D maybe TRBD1 (7 bases). Germline V gene sequence: CDR1 MNHNY, CDR2 SVGAGI (reference sequence). This CDR3 has 16 residues. V lost 6 bases, J lost 4 bases, and 21 bases lay in between. The CDR3 sequence: CASRRDGSRTGETQYF. Written as DNA, the CDR3 is TGTGCCAGCAGGCGGGATGGCTCCCGGACAGGAGAGACCCAGTACTTC.

The V and J genes are TRBV28 and TRBJ2-6; D remains unclear. Deletions cut 6 bases from V and 1 base from J, with 13 bases between. Germline values: CDR1 MDHEN, CDR2 SYDVKM. This CDR3 has 16 amino acids. The CDR3 DNA sequence: TGTGCCAGCAGATCAAGCCGGGTTTCTGGGGCCAACGTCCTGACTTTC. Its protein product is CASRSSRVSGANVLTF.

This CDR3 reads CASSLQAPEDEQFF. CDR3 DNA sequence: TGCGCCAGCAGCTTGCAAGCGCCCGAGGATGAGCAGTTCTTC. The V and J genes are TRBV5-1 and TRBJ2-1; D remains unclear. Trimming stripped 1 base from V and 8 bases from J, with 13 bases between. This CDR3 is built from 14 residues. Germline-derived CDR1 and CDR2 are SGHRS and YFSETQ.

There are a few counts of this clone. The chain carries TRBV27 and TRBJ2-6; no definite D call. Trimming took off 3 bases at V and 0 bases at J, with 3 bases between the two ends. This CDR3 contains 14 residues. Germline V lookup: CDR1 MNHEY, CDR2 SMNVEV (reference sequence). The CDR3 nucleotides read TGTGCCAGCAGTTTCAGCTCTGGGGCCAACGTCCTGACTTTC. As protein: CASSFSSGANVLTF.

V is TRBV6-5 and J is TRBJ2-7; 11 bases map to TRBD2. Unmatched junction bases numbered 7, after V lost 6 bases and J lost 3 bases. The CDR3 loop spans 15 amino acids. The V gene's germline CDR1 is MNHEY and CDR2 SVGAGI. The CDR3 is CASSPTSGSYYEQYF. CDR3 nucleotides: TGTGCCAGCAGCCCTACTAGCGGGAGCTACTACGAGCAGTACTTC.

This clone was recorded only once. V gene TRBV6-5 combines with J gene TRBJ1-2; D perhaps matches TRBD1 (5 bases). Trimming shortened V by 6 bases and J by 3 bases, and 11 bases separated the two germline ends. This CDR3 comprises 13 residues. CDR1 is MNHEY and CDR2 is SVGAGI in the germline V gene. The CDR3 DNA sequence: TGTGCCAGCAGGCCCGACAGCCACTATGGCTACACCTTC. Encoded protein: CASRPDSHYGYTF.

The chain uses TRBV5-4 and TRBJ2-3; TRBD2 agrees at 7 bases. CDR3 size: 16 residues. Germline-derived CDR1 and CDR2 are SGHNT and YYREEE (reference sequence). V trimming: 0 bases; J trimming: 2 bases; junction bases outside the gene matches: 6. The CDR3 DNA reads TGTGCCAGCAGCTTGGATCCTAGCGGATACACAGATACGCAGTATTTT. Protein product: CASSLDPSGYTDTQYF.

A few counts support this clone. V and J are TRBV11-2 and TRBJ1-2; tentative D call: TRBD1 (5 bases). Trimming pared 2 bases from V and 6 bases from J, leaving 16 bases between. There are 15 residues in the CDR3. Germline V CDR1 and CDR2: SGHAT, FQNNGV. CDR3 residues: CASSLRIQGVDGYTF. Written as DNA, the CDR3 is TGTGCCAGCAGCTTAAGAATTCAGGGTGTGGATGGCTACACCTTC. Based on the CDR3 plus reference TRBV11-2 and TRBJ1-2, the full variable domain is EAGVAQSPRYKIIEKRQSVAFWCNPISGHATLYWYQQILGQGPKLLIQFQNNGVVDDSQLPKDRFSAERLKGVDSTLKIQPAKLEDSAVYLCASSLRIQGVDGYTFGSGTRLTVV.

The CDR3 here is CASRLSYRSFNTEAFF. In nucleotides, the CDR3 is TGTGCAAGTCGCTTATCTTACAGGTCCTTTAACACTGAAGCTTTCTTT. V is TRBV12-2 and J is TRBJ1-1; the D call of TRBD1 is as the table states it, not checked on the DNA. TRBV12-2 is given as a pseudogene. The CDR3 is 16 amino acids.

V and J are TRBV4-3 and TRBJ2-1, with TRBD2 as a possible D gene (6 bases). CDR3 length equals 14 residues. Trimming pared 4 bases from V and 2 bases from J, leaving 9 bases between. Germline lookup yields CDR1 LGHNA and CDR2 YSLEER. The chain's CDR3 is CASSREVPYNEQFF. Here the CDR3 DNA reads TGCGCCAGCAGCCGGGAGGTACCCTACAATGAGCAGTTCTTC.

The rearrangement joins TRBV19 to TRBJ1-1, with D possibly TRBD1 on 6 matching bases. The V gene's germline CDR1 is LNHDA and CDR2 SQIVND (reference sequence). V was pared by 5 bases and J by 10 bases, with 20 bases between. The CDR3 covers 14 residues. The CDR3 DNA sequence: TGTGCCAGTAGTCTCGCCAGCCAAACAGGGCCAGCTTTCTTT. It encodes CASSLASQTGPAFF.

The gene calls are TRBV28 and TRBJ2-1, with a possible D match to TRBD2 (6 bases). Trimming shortened V by 8 bases and J by 6 bases, and 23 bases separated the two germline ends. CDR1 and CDR2 from the germline V gene are MDHEN and SYDVKM. This CDR3 is built from 16 residues. The CDR3 coding sequence is TGTGCCAGCGGAAAGCAATCGTGGAGAGCGGGCAATGAGCAGTTCTTC. Protein: CASGKQSWRAGNEQFF.

The V and J genes are TRBV5-5 and TRBJ2-7, with unresolved D. The CDR3 length is 15 residues. The germline V gene has CDR1 SGHKS and CDR2 YYEKEE (reference sequence). The V end lost 4 bases, the J end lost 0 bases, and 14 bases lay between the germline ends. CDR3 coding DNA: TGTGCCAGCAGCCCTTCAACCCTGAGCTCCTACGAGCAGTACTTC. Residues: CASSPSTLSSYEQYF.

The chain uses TRBV6-1 and TRBJ2-7; TRBD2 aligns across 13 bases. Germline CDR1 MNHNS, CDR2 SASEGT. The length of the CDR3 is 16 residues. V trimming: 3 bases; J trimming: 3 bases; junction bases outside the gene matches: 5. CDR3 in amino acids: CASSDQGLAGFYEQYF. In nucleotides, the CDR3 is TGTGCCAGCAGTGACCAGGGACTAGCGGGGTTCTACGAGCAGTACTTC.

V and J are TRBV7-9 and TRBJ2-1; a possible D gene is TRBD1 (5 bases). The CDR3 consists of 14 residues. Germline values: CDR1 SEHNR, CDR2 FQNEAQ (reference sequence). V lost 0 bases and J 2 bases, leaving 5 bases between the germline ends. In nucleotides, the CDR3 is TGTGCCAGCAGCTTAGCAGGGGCCTACAATGAGCAGTTCTTC. It yields the protein CASSLAGAYNEQFF.

V is TRBV10-3 and J is TRBJ1-1; the D gene is possibly TRBD1 (5 bases). The germline V gene encodes CDR1 ENHRY and CDR2 SYGVKD. V dropped 3 bases and J dropped 1 base, with 9 bases sitting between them. There are 14 residues in the CDR3. CDR3: CAISDGGPNTEAFF. DNA of the CDR3: TGTGCCATCAGTGACGGGGGTCCGAACACTGAAGCTTTCTTT.

The chain uses TRBV27 and TRBJ2-3; 8 bases line up with TRBD2. The CDR3 runs to 14 residues. From germline, CDR1 is MNHEY and CDR2 SMNVEV (reference sequence). The V gene end was trimmed by 5 bases and the J gene end by 1 base; junction bases not matched to a gene: 2. CDR3 protein: CASSLSGGTDTQYF. The CDR3, as DNA: TGTGCCAGCAGTCTTAGCGGGGGCACAGATACGCAGTATTTT.